These 29 T cell receptor beta chains were sequenced from one sample in a study of early T cells in non-severe SARS-CoV-2 infection. TCRdb re-analysed the 5' RACE reads in MiXCR, keeping a single row per CDR3 protein. The sample has more than 80,000 distinct CDR3 sequences; approximately 10% are singletons. Sequenced: whole blood. The receptors were gathered from an adult who was a healthcare worker with PCR-confirmed SARS-CoV-2 infection or an uninfected control (not recorded which).

This clonotype was counted only a few times. A read error may produce the germline difference seen at one junction end. The chain recombines TRBV10-2 with TRBJ2-7; D is uncertain. The CDR3 is 13 residues long. CDR1 and CDR2 from the germline V gene are WSHSY and SAAADI. CDR3 in amino acids: CASSELGSSEQYF. CDR3 nucleotide sequence: TGCGCCAGCAGTGAGCTGGGTTCCTCCGAGCAGTACTTC.

This clonotype was seen a handful of times. The chain links TRBV4-1 to TRBJ2-6; 7 bases align to TRBD2. The CDR3 contains 19 residues. Germline CDR1 and CDR2: MGHRA and YSYEKL. V lost 1 base, J lost 3 bases, and 12 bases stayed unmatched. The CDR3 reads CASSQGVKGRANGANVLTF. DNA for the CDR3: TGCGCCAGCAGCCAAGGAGTTAAGGGGAGGGCCAATGGGGCCAACGTCCTGACTTTC.

This clonotype was observed a handful of times. The V call is TRBV6-6, the J call TRBJ2-4; D remains unclear. The CDR3 has 14 amino acids. Germline CDR1 is MNHNY and CDR2 is SVGAGI (reference sequence). The V gene lost 0 bases and the J gene lost 8 bases, with 11 bases spanning the gap. DNA for the CDR3: TGTGCCAGCAGTTACTCCAGCACAAGTTACATTCAGTACTTC. It encodes CASSYSSTSYIQYF.

This clonotype has a count of ten or more. V gene TRBV15 combines with J gene TRBJ1-2, with D uncertain. The length of the CDR3 is 13 residues. Per germline, CDR1 LNHNV and CDR2 YYDKDF (reference sequence). V gave up 5 bases and J gave up 5 bases, with 12 bases separating them. The CDR3 sequence is CATSPKGRYGYTF. The CDR3 DNA reads as TGTGCCACCAGCCCTAAAGGGAGATATGGCTACACCTTC.

This clonotype was seen at least ten times. The chain recombines TRBV5-1 with TRBJ1-1; possible D gene TRBD1, 5 bases. Germline V gene lookup returns CDR1 SGHRS and CDR2 YFSETQ. The CDR3 has 18 residues. The V end was cut by 3 bases, the J end by 0 bases, with 21 bases between. CDR3 loop: CASSSAGIGGEMNTEAFF. As DNA, the CDR3 is TGCGCCAGCAGCTCCGCCGGGATCGGGGGGGAAATGAACACTGAAGCTTTCTTT.

The J gene is TRBJ1-2, the V gene TRBV6-5; D is possibly TRBD1 (6 bases). The CDR3 has 14 amino acids. Germline V gene lookup returns CDR1 MNHEY and CDR2 SVGAGI. V was shortened by 6 bases and J by 6 bases, with 17 bases between the two germline ends. The CDR3 region is CASSPQTRGNGYTF. DNA of the CDR3: TGTGCCAGCAGCCCACAGACCAGGGGCAATGGCTACACCTTC.

V is TRBV29-1 and J is TRBJ2-3; the match to TRBD1 covers 8 bases. The germline V gene has CDR1 SQVTM and CDR2 ANQGSEA. This CDR3 has 13 amino acids. The junction had 9 bases not matched to a gene; V was cut back by 7 bases and J by 6 bases. The CDR3 DNA is TGCAGCGCTACCCAGGGGGCACGGGATACGCAGTATTTT. This encodes CSATQGARDTQYF.

This clonotype has a handful of counts. The junction departs from the called germline gene at one end, perhaps through a read error. The rearrangement uses TRBV29-1 and TRBJ1-3, with D perhaps TRBD1 (5 bases). Germline values: CDR1 SQVTM, CDR2 ANQGSEA. The CDR3 loop spans 12 amino acids. CDR3 loop: CSGGSSENTIYF. CDR3 DNA: TGCAGCGGGGGGAGCTCTGAAAACACCATATATTTT.

This clonotype has a count of ten or more. The rearrangement uses TRBV20-1 and TRBJ2-2, with D perhaps TRBD1 (6 bases). Germline CDR1 DFQATT, CDR2 SNEGSKA (reference sequence). Trimming stripped 5 bases from V and 1 base from J, with 14 bases between. CDR3 length equals 15 residues. CDR3 amino acids: CSASTTGLNTGELFF. CDR3 bases: TGCAGTGCTTCAACTACAGGGCTGAACACCGGGGAGCTGTTTTTT.

The chain has TRBV4-1 and TRBJ1-1, with D unresolved. The CDR3 runs 15 residues. Germline V gene data show CDR1 as MGHRA and CDR2 as YSYEKL. With 2 bases removed from V and 1 base from J, the gap between germline ends came to 11 bases. The chain's CDR3 is CASSQLKTQNTEAFF. The DNA for the CDR3 is TGCGCCAGCAGCCAATTAAAGACACAGAACACTGAAGCTTTCTTT.

Concerning this clonotype: This may be a read error: a much more frequent sequence differs by one nucleotide. The chain employs TRBV5-1 and TRBJ2-2; a weak D match, TRBD2 (5 bases). Germline assignment: CDR1 SGHRS and CDR2 YFSETQ. The CDR3 extends over 12 amino acids. CDR3 nucleotide sequence: TGCGCCAGCAGCTATTTCACCGGGGAGCTGTCTTTT. Its translation is CASSYFTGELSF. The whole variable domain, filled in from reference TRBV5-1 and TRBJ2-2, reads KAGVTQTPRYLIKTRGQQVTLSCSPISGHRSVSWYQQTPGQGLQFLFEYFSETQRNKGNFPGRFSGRQFSNSRSEMNVSTLELGDSALYLCASSYFTGELSFGEGSRLTVL.

This clonotype appeared a few times. This chain connects TRBV18 to TRBJ1-1; D might be TRBD1 (5 bases). Germline V gene lookup returns CDR1 KGHSH and CDR2 LQKENI. The V gene lost 3 bases and the J gene lost 1 base, with 12 bases spanning the gap. The CDR3 contains 15 residues. In nucleotides, the CDR3 is TGTGCCAGCTCACCTATGCGGGGCGCGAACACTGAAGCTTTCTTT. Protein: CASSPMRGANTEAFF. The entire variable domain, with the rest obtained from reference TRBV18 and TRBJ1-1, is as follows: NAGVMQNPRHLVRRRGQEARLRCSPMKGHSHVYWYRQLPEEGLKFMVYLQKENIIDESGMPKERFSAEFPKEGPSILRIQQVVRGDSAAYFCASSPMRGANTEAFFGQGTRLTVV.

This clonotype came up a few times. V gene TRBV29-1 combines with J gene TRBJ2-3; D is ambiguous. The CDR3 extends over 14 amino acids. Germline CDR1 and CDR2: SQVTM and ANQGSEA. The germline V and J ends were trimmed by 2 bases and 2 bases, with 11 bases remaining between them. In DNA, the CDR3 is TGCAGCGTTGAACCCTACGACATCACAGATACGCAGTATTTT. Translating it yields CSVEPYDITDTQYF.

The V gene is TRBV25-1, the J gene TRBJ1-6, with TRBD1 matching 10 bases. Unmatched junction bases numbered 5, after V lost 5 bases and J lost 7 bases. The CDR3 loop spans 15 amino acids. CDR1 is MGHDK and CDR2 is SYGVNS in the germline V gene. CDR3 DNA sequence: TGTGCCAGCAGTAGACAGGGGGCGGGGAATTCACCCCTCCACTTT. It codes for CASSRQGAGNSPLHF.

This clonotype was counted between two and nine times. This chain connects TRBV7-3 to TRBJ1-4, with a weak D call TRBD1 (6 bases). V was cut by 6 bases and J by 3 bases, with 14 bases left in between. Per the germline V gene, CDR1 is SGHTA and CDR2 is FQGTGA. This CDR3 is 15 amino acids long. The CDR3 sequence: CASSPTGAPNEKLFF. The CDR3 region has the DNA TGTGCCAGCAGTCCGACGGGGGCCCCTAATGAAAAACTGTTTTTT.

This clonotype was counted many times. The V call is TRBV4-1, the J call TRBJ2-7; D is possibly TRBD2 (6 bases). Germline CDR1 is MGHRA and CDR2 is YSYEKL. Trimming removed 4 bases from V and 3 bases from J, with 13 bases in between. This CDR3 has 14 residues. The chain's CDR3 is CASSPRLENYEQYF. In nucleotides, the CDR3 is TGCGCCAGCAGCCCACGACTAGAAAACTACGAGCAGTACTTC.

This clonotype was seen many times. The CDR3 loop is CASSPGQGAIPTARETQYF. In nucleotides, the CDR3 is TGCGCCAGCAGCCCGGGACAGGGGGCTATCCCCACGGCTAGAGAGACCCAGTACTTC. The genes are TRBV5-1 and TRBJ2-5, with 12 nucleotides matching TRBD1. V lost 4 bases and J lost 4; bases outside the gene matches: 17. CDR1 and CDR2 (germline): SGHRS, YFSETQ. The CDR3 is 19 residues long.

The V call is TRBV28, the J call TRBJ2-1; a possible D gene is TRBD2 (6 bases). Trimming took 5 bases from V and 5 from J, leaving 16 bases between them. The CDR3 consists of 15 residues. Per germline, CDR1 MDHEN and CDR2 SYDVKM. CDR3 region: CASSPGAIRNNEQFF. CDR3 bases: TGTGCCAGCAGTCCGGGAGCGATTCGTAACAATGAGCAGTTCTTC.

V and J are TRBV14 and TRBJ1-4, with no clear D. CDR1 SGHDN and CDR2 FVKESK come from the germline V gene. The V gene lost 1 base and the J gene lost 8 bases, with 11 bases spanning the gap. This CDR3 comprises 14 residues. The CDR3 protein is CASSQVAVPEKLFF. CDR3 nucleotide sequence: TGTGCCAGCAGCCAAGTGGCAGTACCAGAAAAACTGTTTTTT.

The chain carries TRBV29-1 and TRBJ2-7; 10 positions agree with TRBD1. The V gene's germline CDR1 is SQVTM and CDR2 ANQGSEA. The CDR3 has 13 amino acids. V lost 5 bases, J lost 7 bases, and 8 bases stayed unmatched. CDR3 DNA sequence: TGCAGCGTTTGGGGGACAGGGGCGGAAGAGCAGTACTTC. Protein product: CSVWGTGAEEQYF.

The V gene is TRBV20-1, the J gene TRBJ2-3, with 7 bases identical to TRBD2. CDR3 length: 13 amino acids. J lost 2 bases, V lost 8 bases, and 7 bases had no gene match. Germline CDR1 DFQATT, CDR2 SNEGSKA (reference sequence). The CDR3 protein is CSSPGTNTDTQYF. The DNA of the CDR3 is TGCAGTTCCCCCGGGACTAACACAGATACGCAGTATTTT.

Ten or more counts support this clonotype. The chain recombines TRBV20-1 with TRBJ2-3, with TRBD2 matching 11 bases. J gave up 1 base and V 3 bases, and 6 bases lay outside the gene matches. The germline gives CDR1 DFQATT, CDR2 SNEGSKA (reference sequence). The CDR3 is 16 residues long. The CDR3 DNA is TGCAGTGCTAGGGACCGACTAGCGGGACGCACAGATACGCAGTATTTT. Protein product: CSARDRLAGRTDTQYF.

This clonotype has a handful of counts. Here the CDR3 reads CASSLRQEADTQYF. The CDR3 DNA is TGCGCCAGCAGCTTGAGGCAGGAGGCAGATACGCAGTATTTT. The gene calls are TRBV5-1 and TRBJ2-3, with TRBD2 as a possible D gene (5 bases). Germline V CDR1 and CDR2: SGHRS, YFSETQ. The CDR3 has 14 amino acids. Trimming stripped 1 base from V and 4 bases from J, with 10 bases between. The full variable domain, rest sourced from reference TRBV5-1 and TRBJ2-3, is KAGVTQTPRYLIKTRGQQVTLSCSPISGHRSVSWYQQTPGQGLQFLFEYFSETQRNKGNFPGRFSGRQFSNSRSEMNVSTLELGDSALYLCASSLRQEADTQYFGPGTRLTVL.

The CDR3: CASSLIRGATEAFF. The CDR3 DNA follows: TGTGCCAGCAGCTTAATTCGGGGGGCGACTGAAGCTTTCTTT. J is TRBJ1-1 and V is TRBV7-3; D may be TRBD1 (6 bases). The V end was cut by 1 base, the J end by 5 bases, with 11 bases between. The germline CDR1 and CDR2 sequences are SGHTA and FQGTGA. CDR3 length equals 14 residues.

The rearrangement joins TRBV20-1 to TRBJ2-6, with TRBD2 matching over 12 bases. This CDR3 is 17 amino acids long. Losses at the gene ends were 5 bases for V and 2 bases for J; bases not matched to a gene: 7. Germline V gives CDR1 DFQATT, CDR2 SNEGSKA (reference sequence). The CDR3 DNA reads as TGCAGTGCTCCTCGACTAGCGGGGGCCCCTGGGGCCAACGTCCTGACTTTC. Its protein is CSAPRLAGAPGANVLTF.

The CDR3 is CASNTHRTGPNGYTF. The CDR3 DNA reads as TGTGCCAGCAATACCCATCGGACAGGGCCGAATGGCTACACCTTC. The genes are TRBV27 and TRBJ1-2; TRBD1 matches 8 bases. The CDR3 runs 15 residues. Trimming took 7 bases from V and 6 from J; bases not matched to a gene: 13. Germline CDR1 is MNHEY and CDR2 is SMNVEV (reference sequence).

The chain links TRBV29-1 to TRBJ1-1; D perhaps matches TRBD1 (5 bases). CDR3 length: 11 amino acids. The V gene's germline CDR1 is SQVTM and CDR2 ANQGSEA. The germline V and J ends were trimmed by 6 bases and 3 bases, with 8 bases remaining between them. CDR3 loop: CSVLGDTEAFF. For the CDR3, the DNA is TGCAGCGTCTTGGGGGACACTGAAGCTTTCTTT. The full variable domain, with the rest looked up from reference TRBV29-1 and TRBJ1-1, is SAVISQKPSRDICQRGTSLTIQCQVDSQVTMMFWYRQQPGQSLTLIATANQGSEATYESGFVIDKFPISRPNLTFSTLTVSNMSPEDSSIYLCSVLGDTEAFFGQGTRLTVV.

This clonotype was counted a few times. The rearrangement joins TRBV6-1 to TRBJ1-3; D is uncertain. Trimming shortened V by 6 bases and J by 4 bases, and 16 bases separated the two germline ends. Germline V gene lookup returns CDR1 MNHNS and CDR2 SASEGT. There are 15 residues in the CDR3. The CDR3 bases are TGTGCCAGCAGCGCCAGGTGGGGAGCAGGAAACACCATATATTTT. This gives the protein CASSARWGAGNTIYF.

This clonotype was seen at least ten times. This chain connects TRBV7-6 to TRBJ2-7; 9 bases match TRBD1. Germline V lookup: CDR1 SGHVS, CDR2 FNYEAQ. V shed 7 bases, J shed 0 bases, and the junction held 4 bases outside the gene matches. The CDR3 is 14 amino acids. This chain's CDR3 is CASTMGQGSYEQYF. The CDR3 DNA sequence: TGTGCCAGCACCATGGGACAGGGCTCCTACGAGCAGTACTTC.